This T cell receptor (beta chain) was captured by sequencing in a study of blood T cells in healthy people across ages. Whole-study findings and limits: A greater number of naive CD4+ cells and higher diversity distinguished long-lived donors from aged donors.

Primed by a sample-barcoded 5' primer and a J-beta primer mix, a second PCR proceeded for about 6 to 11 cycles. TCRdb called the 5' RACE reads again in MiXCR, with one record for every CDR3 protein. The data contain fewer than 750,000 distinct CDR3 sequences, 52% of them singletons. The germline V gene encodes CDR1 DFQATT and CDR2 SNEGSKA (reference sequence). V gave up 3 bases and J gave up 3 bases, with 24 bases separating them. This CDR3 is built from 18 residues. With respect to this clonotype: Its specificity is unknown.

The sample taken for sequencing was blood. The chain carries TRBV20-1 and TRBJ2-1; possible D gene TRBD2, 7 bases. The sequence was obtained from a woman aged 80 or over in good health. CDR3: CSASPLRGAGDFYNEQFF. DNA for the CDR3: TGCAGTGCTAGCCCCCTCCGGGGGGCGGGGGACTTCTACAATGAGCAGTTCTTC.